The 32 T cell receptor beta chains below were found in one sample sequenced in a study of cytomegalovirus exposure and HLA in healthy donors. The primer mix had 60 Vbeta and 13 Jbeta primers. The repertoire was sequenced with immunoSEQ multiplex PCR; TCRdb's copy has only in-frame clones and lacks some. This table holds tens of thousands of clones, about 80% found once. The sample was PBMCs. These receptors came from a female donor in good health and CMV-seronegative.

CDR3 bases: TGTGCCAGCAGCTTAAGCAAAACGGGCAATCAGCCCCAGCATTTT. Its protein is CASSLSKTGNQPQHF. V usage is TRBV7-9 and J usage is TRBJ1-5; D gene uncertain. Germline values: CDR1 SEHNR, CDR2 FQNEAQ (reference sequence). V gave up 2 bases and J gave up 2 bases, with 10 bases separating them. There are 15 residues in the CDR3.

The gene calls are TRBV6-5 and TRBJ1-5; maybe TRBD1 (6 bases). Trimming left V 7 bases short and J 4 bases short, with 17 bases between. The CDR3 spans 15 residues. Germline V CDR1 and CDR2: MNHEY, SVGAGI. The CDR3, as DNA: TGTGCCAGCAAAATGGGAGGGGGGGGAAATCAGCCCCAGCATTTT. Translating gives CASKMGGGGNQPQHF.

This chain links TRBV7-2 with TRBJ2-5; D is possibly TRBD2 (6 bases). Looked up from germline, CDR1 is SGHTA and CDR2 is FQGNSA. There are 15 residues in the CDR3. Between the trimmed V and J ends, which lost 5 bases and 5 bases, there was a span of 18 bases. The CDR3 DNA sequence: TGTGCCAGCAGCGCGACTAGTGGGGAGTGGGAGACCCAGTACTTC. Translated: CASSATSGEWETQYF.

This clone was observed a few times. This chain uses TRBV7-2 with TRBJ1-4, with TRBD1 identical over 8 bases. This CDR3 is 18 amino acids long. The junction had 11 bases not matched to a gene; V was cut back by 2 bases and J by 3 bases. The germline gives CDR1 SGHTA, CDR2 FQGNSA. The CDR3 spells CASSLNAGRGLSNEKLFF. The CDR3 bases are TGTGCCAGCAGCTTAAATGCGGGCAGGGGGCTGTCTAATGAAAAACTGTTTTTT.

The chain links TRBV29-1 to TRBJ1-2; TRBD1 agrees at 10 bases. CDR3 length: 13 amino acids. Germline V gives CDR1 SQVTM, CDR2 ANQGSEA. V was pared by 7 bases and J by 5 bases, with 7 bases of the junction left unmatched. Written as DNA, the CDR3 is TGCAGCGCCGCCGGGACAGGGGATTATGGCTACACCTTC. Protein sequence: CSAAGTGDYGYTF.

The J gene is TRBJ1-2, the V gene TRBV7-8; TRBD1 might be the D (6 bases). CDR1 is SGHVS and CDR2 is FQNEAQ in the germline V gene. This CDR3 region has 15 residues. Trimming shortened V by 7 bases and J by 2 bases, and 17 bases separated the two germline ends. In DNA, the CDR3 is TGTGCCAGCACCGGAAGGGGGGGCACGAACTATGGCTACACCTTC. This codes for CASTGRGGTNYGYTF.

This clone was seen a single time. The chain carries TRBV19 and TRBJ2-7; 9 positions match TRBD1. The germline gives CDR1 LNHDA, CDR2 SQIVND (reference sequence). V lost 2 bases to trimming and J lost 7 bases; unmatched junction nucleotides: 12. This CDR3 is 16 amino acids long. This chain's CDR3 is CASSISVLQGAKEQYF. CDR3 DNA: TGTGCCAGTAGTATATCCGTGCTACAGGGGGCAAAGGAGCAGTACTTC.

The chain joins TRBV6-5 to TRBJ2-5; D is possibly TRBD2 (7 bases). The CDR3 consists of 15 residues. Trimming left V 3 bases short and J 4 bases short, with 15 bases between. Germline V CDR1 and CDR2: MNHEY, SVGAGI. The CDR3 loop reads CASSYGGGGPETQYF. The CDR3 nucleotides read TGTGCCAGCAGTTATGGTGGGGGGGGGCCAGAGACCCAGTACTTC.

This chain connects TRBV7-9 to TRBJ2-6; D perhaps matches TRBD1 (6 bases). V dropped 6 bases and J dropped 4 bases, with 25 bases sitting between them. Germline values: CDR1 SEHNR, CDR2 FQNEAQ (reference sequence). This CDR3 has 19 residues. The CDR3 protein is CASSPTGPRVGSGANVLTF. The CDR3 nucleotides are TGTGCCAGCAGTCCGACAGGTCCGCGCGTGGGTTCCGGGGCCAACGTCCTGACTTTC.

This rearrangement joins TRBV6-5 to TRBJ2-7; 8 bases are a match to TRBD1. CDR1 is MNHEY and CDR2 is SVGAGI in the germline V gene. V gave up 6 bases and J gave up 5 bases; unmatched junction bases: 9. The CDR3 runs to 14 residues. In DNA form, the CDR3 reads TGTGCCAGCAGAGGGGTTGGACAGGGCCACGAGCAGTACTTC. Its protein is CASRGVGQGHEQYF.

This sequence joins TRBV14 and TRBJ2-3; D is ambiguous. The CDR3 length is 14 residues. The germline V gene has CDR1 SGHDN and CDR2 FVKESK. V lost 3 bases to trimming and J lost 2 bases, with 9 bases between them. CDR3 sequence: CASSQLGPTDTQYF. CDR3 in DNA: TGTGCCAGCAGCCAGCTAGGCCCCACAGATACGCAGTATTTT.

The chain employs TRBV7-3 and TRBJ1-2, with TRBD1 matching 12 bases. CDR3 length equals 17 residues. Germline CDR1 and CDR2: SGHTA and FQGTGA. The V gene end was trimmed by 0 bases and the J gene end by 6 bases; junction bases not matched to a gene: 8. CDR3 region: CASSLTWDRGRLDGYTF. CDR3 nucleotide sequence: TGTGCCAGCAGCTTAACGTGGGACAGGGGGCGATTAGATGGCTACACCTTC.

The chain is built from TRBV7-3 and TRBJ2-5, with 7 nucleotides matching TRBD2. Germline V CDR1 and CDR2: SGHTA, FQGTGA. The CDR3 spans 15 residues. With 5 bases clipped from V and 0 bases from J, the junction kept 6 bases outside the gene matches. The CDR3 DNA sequence: TGTGCCAGCAGCCGAACGCGGGGGAACCAAGAGACCCAGTACTTC. Amino acid sequence: CASSRTRGNQETQYF.

The chain has TRBV5-1 and TRBJ1-6; tentatively, D is TRBD1 (6 bases). Trimming left V 2 bases short and J 10 bases short, with 13 bases between. Germline V gene sequence: CDR1 SGHRS, CDR2 YFSETQ. CDR3 length: 14 amino acids. Written as DNA, the CDR3 is TGCGCCAGCAGCTTTCGGGGGGCAGGATCACCCCTCCACTTT. Its protein product is CASSFRGAGSPLHF.

J is TRBJ1-1 and V is TRBV14, with a weak D call TRBD1 (5 bases). Trimming removed 4 bases from V and 6 bases from J, with 12 bases in between. Germline V lookup: CDR1 SGHDN, CDR2 FVKESK. The CDR3 is made up of 13 amino acids. The CDR3 here is CASSLTRAAEAFF. The DNA for the CDR3 is TGTGCCAGCAGCCTCACCAGGGCTGCTGAAGCTTTCTTT.

The CDR3 DNA sequence: TGTGCCAGCAGGACAGAACTTAAACAGTATTTT. It specifies CASRTELKQYF. V and J are TRBV27 and TRBJ2-3; TRBD1 might be the D (5 bases). The germline V and J ends were trimmed by 6 bases and 12 bases, with 13 bases remaining between them. The CDR3 covers 11 residues. The germline V gene encodes CDR1 MNHEY and CDR2 SMNVEV (reference sequence).

This clone has just a few counts. The chain employs TRBV5-5 and TRBJ2-5; 14 nucleotides match TRBD2. The V gene's germline CDR1 is SGHKS and CDR2 YYEKEE (reference sequence). Trimming removed 4 bases from V and 0 bases from J; junction bases left unmatched: 5. The CDR3 is 17 amino acids. The CDR3 here is CASSRGLAGGNQETQYF. The CDR3 DNA sequence: TGTGCCAGCAGCCGAGGACTAGCGGGGGGAAACCAAGAGACCCAGTACTTC.

A few counts support this clone. The V gene is TRBV9, the J gene TRBJ2-3, with no clear D. Germline CDR1 reads SGDLS; CDR2 reads YYNGEE. V was trimmed by 4 bases and J by 3 bases, leaving 12 bases between them. CDR3 size: 14 residues. The CDR3 nucleotides are TGTGCCAGCAGCTCCCAACAAGCGACAGATACGCAGTATTTT. Amino acid sequence: CASSSQQATDTQYF.

V gene TRBV5-3 combines with J gene TRBJ1-1, with D hard to call. TRBV5-3 is recorded as an ORF, its role being uncertain. The CDR3 loop spans 13 amino acids. Trimming took 1 base from V and 8 from J, leaving 12 bases between them. This CDR3 reads CARSLRRLGEAFF. CDR3 bases: TGTGCCAGAAGCTTGAGGAGACTAGGCGAAGCTTTCTTT.

The V call is TRBV6-5, the J call TRBJ1-2; D possibly corresponds to TRBD1 (5 bases). Germline CDR1 is MNHEY and CDR2 is SVGAGI. The V end was cut by 2 bases, the J end by 4 bases, with 8 bases between. CDR3 size: 13 residues. The CDR3 DNA is TGTGCCAGCAGTTACAGGGGCTTCTATGGCTACACCTTC. As protein: CASSYRGFYGYTF.

The V and J genes are TRBV6-4 and TRBJ2-5; TRBD2 might be the D (5 bases). CDR1 is MRHNA and CDR2 is SNTAGT in the germline V gene. CDR3 length: 13 amino acids. V lost 4 bases and J 4 bases, leaving 10 bases between the germline ends. CDR3 protein: CASSVRRGETQYF. Here the CDR3 DNA reads TGTGCCAGCAGTGTACGTCGGGGAGAGACCCAGTACTTC.

This rearrangement joins TRBV11-3 to TRBJ2-1, with 7 nucleotides matching TRBD1. The germline gives CDR1 SGHNT, CDR2 YENEEA. CDR3 length equals 13 residues. Trimming took 5 bases from V and 8 from J; bases not matched to a gene: 6. CDR3 coding DNA: TGTGCCAGCAGCACCGGCCAGGGGGATGAGCAGTTCTTC. Translating gives CASSTGQGDEQFF.

This clone has only one observation. The V and J genes are TRBV6-1 and TRBJ1-3, with D possibly TRBD1 on 5 matching bases. This CDR3 is 13 amino acids long. The germline V and J ends were trimmed by 3 bases and 2 bases, with 5 bases remaining between them. Looked up from germline, CDR1 is MNHNS and CDR2 is SASEGT. As DNA, the CDR3 is TGTGCCAGCAGTGAGGACACTGGAAACACCATATATTTT. Translation gives CASSEDTGNTIYF.

The chain links TRBV7-6 to TRBJ2-6; D unclear. The germline V gene encodes CDR1 SGHVS and CDR2 FNYEAQ. V lost 5 bases to trimming and J lost 1 base, with 9 bases between them. The CDR3 loop spans 15 amino acids. The chain's CDR3 is CASSVVVSGANVLTF. The CDR3 bases are TGTGCCAGCAGCGTCGTCGTGTCTGGGGCCAACGTCCTGACTTTC.

This clone was picked up a small number of times. The V call is TRBV5-1, the J call TRBJ1-3; D possibly corresponds to TRBD1 (6 bases). The CDR3 has 15 amino acids. Per germline, CDR1 SGHRS and CDR2 YFSETQ. V gave up 4 bases and J gave up 0 bases, with 11 bases separating them. The CDR3 reads CASSMDSSSGNTIYF. The CDR3 DNA sequence: TGCGCCAGCAGCATGGACAGTAGCTCTGGAAACACCATATATTTT.

The rearrangement links TRBV6-5 to TRBJ1-5, with 8 nucleotides matching TRBD1. Per germline, CDR1 MNHEY and CDR2 SVGAGI. V lost 5 bases to trimming and J lost 6 bases; unmatched junction nucleotides: 9. The CDR3 extends over 15 amino acids. CDR3 sequence reads: CASSNDRGHLQPQHF. The CDR3 nucleotides are TGTGCCAGCAGTAACGACAGGGGACACCTTCAGCCCCAGCATTTT.

This chain uses TRBV5-4 with TRBJ2-7, with TRBD2 as a possible D gene (6 bases). The CDR3 covers 12 residues. V lost 3 bases to trimming and J lost 2 bases, with 6 bases between them. Germline CDR1 and CDR2: SGHNT and YYREEE (reference sequence). The CDR3 nucleotides are TGTGCCAGCAGCTCTAGCGCCTACGAGCAGTACTTC. Translation: CASSSSAYEQYF.

This clone has just a few counts. V is TRBV9 and J is TRBJ2-1; 14 positions agree with TRBD2. Germline V gene data show CDR1 as SGDLS and CDR2 as YYNGEE. V lost 4 bases to trimming and J lost 1 base; unmatched junction nucleotides: 10. The CDR3 contains 19 residues. The CDR3 DNA reads TGTGCCAGCAGCTCGCGACTAGCGGGGGGGCGTGGGTCCTACAATGAGCAGTTCTTC. Protein sequence: CASSSRLAGGRGSYNEQFF.

In its sample, this clone was seen once. V usage is TRBV5-1 and J usage is TRBJ2-3; a possible D gene is TRBD1 (6 bases). CDR3 length equals 14 residues. Trimming left V 2 bases short and J 1 base short, with 8 bases between. Germline-derived CDR1 and CDR2 are SGHRS and YFSETQ. Written as DNA, the CDR3 is TGCGCCAGCAGCTTCGGACAGCGCACAGATACGCAGTATTTT. Translating it yields CASSFGQRTDTQYF.

The chain recombines TRBV7-9 with TRBJ2-4; TRBD1 matches at 11 bases. Germline V CDR1 and CDR2: SEHNR, FQNEAQ (reference sequence). The CDR3 spans 15 residues. V lost 5 bases, J lost 10 bases, and 10 bases stayed unmatched. CDR3 residues: CASSRSRDRGGIQYF. The CDR3 DNA reads as TGTGCCAGCAGCCGATCCCGGGACAGGGGGGGAATTCAGTACTTC.

The chain links TRBV18 to TRBJ2-5; 9 positions agree with TRBD1. This CDR3 is built from 18 residues. The germline CDR1 and CDR2 sequences are KGHSH and LQKENI. V was clipped by 3 bases and J by 4 bases; unmatched bases: 15. The CDR3 sequence: CASSPLVDRGMVGETQYF. For the CDR3, the DNA is TGTGCCAGCTCACCCCTAGTGGACAGGGGAATGGTCGGAGAGACCCAGTACTTC.

This clone was observed once. The rearrangement uses TRBV29-1 and TRBJ2-5, with D possibly matching TRBD2 (6 bases). Between the trimmed V and J ends, which lost 3 bases and 5 bases, there was a span of 13 bases. The CDR3 covers 13 residues. Per germline, CDR1 SQVTM and CDR2 ANQGSEA. DNA of the CDR3: TGCAGCGTTGAGGCGGGGCCCGGGGAGACCCAGTACTTC. It codes for CSVEAGPGETQYF.